This TCR beta chain is from a study of CD8 T cells in ankylosing spondylitis. Making use of molecular barcodes, quantitative 5'-RACE generated TCR beta libraries. From the 5' RACE reads, TCRdb called clonotypes with MiXCR, one entry per CDR3 protein. Of about 400,000 distinct CDR3 sequences listed, around 22% are singletons. Study conclusions and caveats: Within ankylosing spondylitis blood, a TCR beta motif made up of eight or nine highly homologous variants appeared to be characteristic.

The V gene end was trimmed by 3 bases and the J gene end by 6 bases; junction bases not matched to a gene: 5. Germline V gives CDR1 SGHRS, CDR2 YFSETQ. This CDR3 spans 14 amino acids. A remark on this clonotype: Its specificity is not known.

J is TRBJ2-1 and V is TRBV5-1, with 8 bases matching TRBD1. Sequenced input: blood, either unsorted or a sorted T cell fraction (not recorded which). This receptor was obtained from a male donor with ankylosing spondylitis. The CDR3, as DNA: TGCGCCAGCAGCTGGGACAGGAGGGTCAATGAGCAGTTCTTC. It specifies CASSWDRRVNEQFF.